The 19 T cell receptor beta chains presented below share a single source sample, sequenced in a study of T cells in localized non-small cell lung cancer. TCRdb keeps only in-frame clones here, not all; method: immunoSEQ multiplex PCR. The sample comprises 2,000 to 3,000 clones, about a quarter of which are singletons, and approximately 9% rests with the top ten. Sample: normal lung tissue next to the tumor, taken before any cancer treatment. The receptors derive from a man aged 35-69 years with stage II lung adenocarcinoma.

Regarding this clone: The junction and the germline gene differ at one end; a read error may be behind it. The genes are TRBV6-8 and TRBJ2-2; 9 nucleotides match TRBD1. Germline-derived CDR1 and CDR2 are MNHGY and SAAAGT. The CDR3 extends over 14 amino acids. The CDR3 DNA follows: TGTGCCATCAGTGGGACAGGGCGCACCGGGGAGCTGTTTTTT. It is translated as CAISGTGRTGELFF.

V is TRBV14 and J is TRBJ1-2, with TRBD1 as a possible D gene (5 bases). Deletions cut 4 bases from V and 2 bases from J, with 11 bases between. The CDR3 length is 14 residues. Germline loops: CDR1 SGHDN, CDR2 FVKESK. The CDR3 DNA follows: TGTGCCAGCAGCCCTCTCCCAGGGAACTATGGCTACACCTTC. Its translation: CASSPLPGNYGYTF.

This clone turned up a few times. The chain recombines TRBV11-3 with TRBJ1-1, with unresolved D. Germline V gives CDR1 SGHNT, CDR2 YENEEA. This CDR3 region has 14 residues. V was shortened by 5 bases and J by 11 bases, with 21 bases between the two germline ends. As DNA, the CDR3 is TGTGCCAGCAGCAATCGACGGTATAACCGGCAGGCTTTCTTT. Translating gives CASSNRRYNRQAFF.

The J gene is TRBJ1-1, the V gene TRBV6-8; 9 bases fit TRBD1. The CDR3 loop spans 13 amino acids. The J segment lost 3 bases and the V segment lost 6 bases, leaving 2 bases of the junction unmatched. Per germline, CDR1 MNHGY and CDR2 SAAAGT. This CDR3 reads CASRGQGDTEAFF. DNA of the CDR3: TGTGCCAGCAGGGGACAGGGCGACACTGAAGCTTTCTTT.

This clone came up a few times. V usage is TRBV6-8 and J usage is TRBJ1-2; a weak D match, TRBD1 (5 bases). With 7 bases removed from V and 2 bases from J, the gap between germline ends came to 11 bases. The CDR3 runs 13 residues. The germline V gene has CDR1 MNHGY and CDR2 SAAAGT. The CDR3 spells CASTHGANYGYTF. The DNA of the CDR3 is TGTGCCAGCACCCACGGGGCGAACTATGGCTACACCTTC.

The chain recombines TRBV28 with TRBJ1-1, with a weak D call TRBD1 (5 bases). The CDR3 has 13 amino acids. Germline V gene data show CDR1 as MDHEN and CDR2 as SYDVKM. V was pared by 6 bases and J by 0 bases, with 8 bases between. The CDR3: CASSPGVNTEAFF. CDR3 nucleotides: TGTGCCAGCAGCCCGGGGGTGAACACTGAAGCTTTCTTT.

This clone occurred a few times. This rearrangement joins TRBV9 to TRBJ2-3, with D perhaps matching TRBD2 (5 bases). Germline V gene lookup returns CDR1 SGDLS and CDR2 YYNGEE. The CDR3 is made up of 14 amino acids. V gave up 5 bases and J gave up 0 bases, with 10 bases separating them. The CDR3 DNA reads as TGTGCCAGCAGTTTCAGCGGAAGCACAGATACGCAGTATTTT. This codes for CASSFSGSTDTQYF.

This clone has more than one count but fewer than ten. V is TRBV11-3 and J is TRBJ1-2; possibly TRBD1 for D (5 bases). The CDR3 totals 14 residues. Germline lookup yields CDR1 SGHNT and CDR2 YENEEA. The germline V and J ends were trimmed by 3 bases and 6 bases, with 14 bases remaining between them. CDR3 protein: CASSLDTASDGYTF. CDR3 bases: TGTGCCAGCAGCTTGGACACGGCTTCGGATGGCTACACCTTC.

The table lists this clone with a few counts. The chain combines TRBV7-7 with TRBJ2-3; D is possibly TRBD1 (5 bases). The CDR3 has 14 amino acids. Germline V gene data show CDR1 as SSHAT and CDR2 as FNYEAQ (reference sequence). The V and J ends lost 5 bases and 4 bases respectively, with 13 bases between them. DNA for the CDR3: TGTGCCAGCAGCCCGCAACAGGTACCAGATACGCAGTATTTT. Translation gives CASSPQQVPDTQYF.

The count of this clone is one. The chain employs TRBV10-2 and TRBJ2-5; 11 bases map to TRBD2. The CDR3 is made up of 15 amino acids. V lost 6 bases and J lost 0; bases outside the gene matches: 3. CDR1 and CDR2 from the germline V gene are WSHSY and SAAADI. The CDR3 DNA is TGCGCCAGCAGGGCTAGCGGGGGGTACCAAGAGACCCAGTACTTC. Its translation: CASRASGGYQETQYF.

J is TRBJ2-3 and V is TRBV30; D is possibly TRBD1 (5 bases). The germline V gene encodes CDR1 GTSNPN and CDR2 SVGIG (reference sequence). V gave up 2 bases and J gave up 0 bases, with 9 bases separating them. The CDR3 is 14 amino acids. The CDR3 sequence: CAWSQGYSTDTQYF. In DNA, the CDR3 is TGTGCCTGGAGTCAGGGCTATAGCACAGATACGCAGTATTTT.

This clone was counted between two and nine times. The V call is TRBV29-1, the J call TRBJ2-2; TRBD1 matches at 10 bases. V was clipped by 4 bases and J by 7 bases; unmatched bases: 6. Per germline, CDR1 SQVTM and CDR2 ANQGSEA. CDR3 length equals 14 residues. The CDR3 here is CSVGRQGAFGELFF. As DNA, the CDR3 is TGCAGCGTTGGTCGACAGGGGGCGTTCGGGGAGCTGTTTTTT.

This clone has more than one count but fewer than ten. The CDR3: CASSFRSGGRHEQYF. The CDR3 DNA reads TGTGCCAGCAGCTTTCGGTCGGGGGGGCGGCACGAGCAGTACTTC. The genes are TRBV11-3 and TRBJ2-7, with 8 bases identical to TRBD2. This CDR3 has 15 residues. CDR1 and CDR2 from the germline V gene are SGHNT and YENEEA. With V trimmed by 3 bases and J by 5 bases, 9 bases remained unmatched.

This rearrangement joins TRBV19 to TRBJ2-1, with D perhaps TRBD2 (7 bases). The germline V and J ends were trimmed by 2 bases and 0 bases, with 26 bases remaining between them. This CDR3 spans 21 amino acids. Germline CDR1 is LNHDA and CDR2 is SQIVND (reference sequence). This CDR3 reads CASSISPHLWGGPGSYNEQFF. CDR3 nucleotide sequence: TGTGCCAGTAGTATATCCCCTCACTTGTGGGGGGGCCCTGGCTCCTACAATGAGCAGTTCTTC.

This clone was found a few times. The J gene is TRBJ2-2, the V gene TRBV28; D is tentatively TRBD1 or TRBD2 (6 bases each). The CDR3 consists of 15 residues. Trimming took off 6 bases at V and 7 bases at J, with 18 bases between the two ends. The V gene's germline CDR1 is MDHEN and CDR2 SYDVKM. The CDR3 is CASRRASGAVGELFF. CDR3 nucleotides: TGTGCCAGCAGACGAGCGTCGGGGGCAGTCGGGGAGCTGTTTTTT.

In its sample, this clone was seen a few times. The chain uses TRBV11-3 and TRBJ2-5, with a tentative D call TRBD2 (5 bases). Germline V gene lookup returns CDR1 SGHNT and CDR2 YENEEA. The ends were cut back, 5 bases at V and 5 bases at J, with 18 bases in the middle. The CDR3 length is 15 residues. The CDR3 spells CASSGGRSGGETQYF. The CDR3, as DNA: TGTGCCAGCAGCGGAGGAAGGTCGGGCGGGGAGACCCAGTACTTC.

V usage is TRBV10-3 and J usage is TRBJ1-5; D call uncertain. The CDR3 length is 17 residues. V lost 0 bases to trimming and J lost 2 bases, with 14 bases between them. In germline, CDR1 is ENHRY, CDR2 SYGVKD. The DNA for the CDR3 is TGTGCCATCAGTGAGTCGGGAGGGATAACGGGCAATCAGCCCCAGCATTTT. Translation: CAISESGGITGNQPQHF.

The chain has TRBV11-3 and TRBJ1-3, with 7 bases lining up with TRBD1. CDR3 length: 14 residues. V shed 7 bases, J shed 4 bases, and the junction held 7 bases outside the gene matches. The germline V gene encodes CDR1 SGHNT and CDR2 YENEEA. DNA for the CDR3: TGTGCCAGCACCCAAAAGGGACAGGGAAACACCATATATTTT. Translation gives CASTQKGQGNTIYF.

CDR3 DNA sequence: TGCGCCAGCAGCTCCGTACAGGGGTCCCATGGCTACACCTTC. This codes for CASSSVQGSHGYTF. The chain uses TRBV5-1 and TRBJ1-2; 7 positions agree with TRBD1. J lost 6 bases, V lost 3 bases, and 8 bases had no gene match. The CDR3 has 14 amino acids. The V gene's germline CDR1 is SGHRS and CDR2 YFSETQ. Complete variable domain (other parts from reference TRBV5-1 and TRBJ1-2): KAGVTQTPRYLIKTRGQQVTLSCSPISGHRSVSWYQQTPGQGLQFLFEYFSETQRNKGNFPGRFSGRQFSNSRSEMNVSTLELGDSALYLCASSSVQGSHGYTFGSGTRLTVV.